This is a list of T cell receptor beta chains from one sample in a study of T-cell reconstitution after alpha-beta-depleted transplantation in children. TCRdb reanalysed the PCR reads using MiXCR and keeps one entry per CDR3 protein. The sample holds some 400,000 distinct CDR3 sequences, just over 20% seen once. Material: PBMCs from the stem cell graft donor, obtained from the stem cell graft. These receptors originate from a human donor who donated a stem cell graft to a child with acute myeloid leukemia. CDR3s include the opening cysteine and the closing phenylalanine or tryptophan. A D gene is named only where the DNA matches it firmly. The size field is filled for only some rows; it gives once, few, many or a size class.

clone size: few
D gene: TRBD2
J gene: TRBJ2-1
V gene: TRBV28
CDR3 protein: CASIPLGLAGGDEQFF
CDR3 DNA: TGTGCCAGCATCCCTCTCGGACTAGCGGGAGGGGATGAGCAGTTCTTC

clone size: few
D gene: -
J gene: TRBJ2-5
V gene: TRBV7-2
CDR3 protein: CASSLGGFGQETQYF
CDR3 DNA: TGTGCCAGCAGCTTAGGGGGGTTCGGGCAAGAGACCCAGTACTTC

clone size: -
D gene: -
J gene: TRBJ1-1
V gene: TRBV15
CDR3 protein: CATSPLGGFTEAFF
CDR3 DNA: TGTGCCACCAGCCCCCTGGGGGGATTTACTGAAGCTTTCTTT

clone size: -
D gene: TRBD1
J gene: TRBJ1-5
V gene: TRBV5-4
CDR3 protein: CASSYRGQGSNQPQHF
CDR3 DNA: TGTGCCAGCAGCTATCGGGGACAGGGGTCCAATCAGCCCCAGCATTTT

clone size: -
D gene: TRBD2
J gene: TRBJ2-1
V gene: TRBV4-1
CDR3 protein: CASSQDSGTSVNNEQFF
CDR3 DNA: TGCGCCAGCAGCCAAGATTCCGGGACTAGCGTTAACAATGAGCAGTTCTTC

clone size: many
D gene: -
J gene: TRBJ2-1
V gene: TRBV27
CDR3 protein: CASMRSSYNEQFF
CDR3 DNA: TGTGCCAGCATGAGAAGCTCCTACAATGAGCAGTTCTTC

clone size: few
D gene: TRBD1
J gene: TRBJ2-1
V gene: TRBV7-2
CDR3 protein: CASSLDWDRGRDEQFF
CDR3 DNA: TGTGCCAGCAGCCTTGATTGGGACAGGGGGCGAGATGAGCAGTTCTTC

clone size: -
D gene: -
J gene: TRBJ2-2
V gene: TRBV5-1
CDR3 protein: CASSLDTPTGELFF
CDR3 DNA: TGCGCCAGCAGCTTGGACACTCCGACCGGGGAGCTGTTTTTT

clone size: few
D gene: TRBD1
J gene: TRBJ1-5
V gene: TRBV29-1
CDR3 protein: CSVEGQGWSQPQHF
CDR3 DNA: TGCAGCGTTGAGGGACAGGGTTGGAGTCAGCCCCAGCATTTT

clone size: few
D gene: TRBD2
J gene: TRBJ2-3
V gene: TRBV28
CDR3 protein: CASSPTSGITDTQYF
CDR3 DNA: TGTGCCAGCAGTCCGACTAGCGGGATCACAGATACGCAGTATTTT

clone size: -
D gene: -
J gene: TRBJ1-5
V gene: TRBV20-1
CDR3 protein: CSASKGRQPQHF
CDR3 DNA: TGCAGTGCCAGTAAGGGGCGTCAGCCCCAGCATTTT

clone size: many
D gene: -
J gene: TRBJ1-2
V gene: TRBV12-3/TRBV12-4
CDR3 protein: CASRPGTRVYGYTF
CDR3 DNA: TGTGCCAGCAGACCTGGGACAAGAGTTTATGGCTACACCTTC

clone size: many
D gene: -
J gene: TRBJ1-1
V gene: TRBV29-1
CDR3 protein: CSVSPLGYTEAFF
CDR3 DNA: TGCAGCGTTAGTCCCCTGGGGTACACTGAAGCTTTCTTT

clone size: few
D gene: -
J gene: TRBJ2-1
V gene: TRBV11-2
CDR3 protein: CASSLDEASSYNEQFF
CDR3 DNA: TGTGCCAGCAGCTTAGATGAGGCCAGCTCCTACAATGAGCAGTTCTTC

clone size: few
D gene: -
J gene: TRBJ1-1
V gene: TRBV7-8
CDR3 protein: CASSLPDPRTEAFF
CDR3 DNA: TGTGCCAGCAGCTTACCCGACCCCCGCACTGAAGCTTTCTTT

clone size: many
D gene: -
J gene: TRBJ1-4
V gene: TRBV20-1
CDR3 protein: CSAITGGSEKLFF
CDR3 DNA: TGCAGTGCTATTACGGGGGGAAGTGAAAAACTGTTTTTT

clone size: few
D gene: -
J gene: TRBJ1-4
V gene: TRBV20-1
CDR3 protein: CSARTLANEKLFF
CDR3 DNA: TGCAGTGCTAGAACTTTGGCAAATGAAAAACTGTTTTTT

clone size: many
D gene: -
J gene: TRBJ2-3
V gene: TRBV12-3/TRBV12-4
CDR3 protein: CASKPGLDTQYF
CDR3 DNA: TGTGCCAGCAAACCCGGGTTAGATACGCAGTATTTT

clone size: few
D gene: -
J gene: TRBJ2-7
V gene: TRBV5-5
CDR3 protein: CASSLVNPYEQYF
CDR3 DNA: TGTGCCAGCAGCTTGGTCAATCCCTACGAGCAGTACTTC

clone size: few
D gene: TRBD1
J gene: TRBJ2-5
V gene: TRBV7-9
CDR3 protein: CASSGDRDQETQYF
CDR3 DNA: TGTGCCAGCAGCGGAGACAGGGACCAAGAGACCCAGTACTTC

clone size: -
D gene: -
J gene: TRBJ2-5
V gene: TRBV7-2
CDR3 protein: CASSQRGWDQYF
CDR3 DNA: TGTGCCAGCAGCCAACGGGGCTGGGACCAGTACTTC

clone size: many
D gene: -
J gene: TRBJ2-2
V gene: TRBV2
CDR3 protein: CASAPTDFTGELFF
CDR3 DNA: TGTGCCAGCGCCCCGACCGATTTCACCGGGGAGCTGTTTTTT

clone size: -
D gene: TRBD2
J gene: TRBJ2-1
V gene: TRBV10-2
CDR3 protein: CASIQRLAGGFNEQFF
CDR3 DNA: TGCGCCAGCATCCAGCGACTAGCGGGAGGATTTAATGAGCAGTTCTTC

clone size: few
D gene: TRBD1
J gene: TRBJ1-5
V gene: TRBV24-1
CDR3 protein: CATSAVDRGSQPQHF
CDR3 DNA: TGTGCCACCAGCGCTGTAGACAGGGGGTCTCAGCCCCAGCATTTT

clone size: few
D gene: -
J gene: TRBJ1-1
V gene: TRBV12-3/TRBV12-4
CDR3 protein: CATSRNTEAFF
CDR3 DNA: TGTGCCACATCGCGGAACACTGAAGCTTTCTTT

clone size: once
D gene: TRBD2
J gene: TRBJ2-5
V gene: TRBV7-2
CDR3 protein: CASRQPRGRGGETQYF
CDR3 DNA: TGTGCCTCAAGACAACCCCGCGGGAGGGGGGGAGAGACCCAGTACTTC

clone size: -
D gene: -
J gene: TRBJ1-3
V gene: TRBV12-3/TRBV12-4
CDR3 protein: CASSLYSSGNTIYF
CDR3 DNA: TGTGCCAGCAGTTTATACAGCTCTGGAAACACCATATATTTT

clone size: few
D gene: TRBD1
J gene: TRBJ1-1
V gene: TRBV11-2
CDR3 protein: CASTLGQMNTEAFF
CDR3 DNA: TGTGCCAGCACGCTGGGACAGATGAACACTGAAGCTTTCTTT

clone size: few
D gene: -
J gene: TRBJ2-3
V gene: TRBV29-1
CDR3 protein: CSVVGGTPDTQYF
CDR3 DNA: TGCAGCGTTGTAGGCGGGACGCCAGATACGCAGTATTTT

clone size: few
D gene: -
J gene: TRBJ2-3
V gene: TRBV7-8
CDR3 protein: CASSFSGPLPSLTDTQYF
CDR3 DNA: TGTGCCAGCAGCTTTTCCGGGCCACTCCCATCCCTCACAGATACGCAGTATTTT

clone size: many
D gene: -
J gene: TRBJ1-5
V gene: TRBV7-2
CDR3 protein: CASSWDLGNQPQHF
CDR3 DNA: TGTGCCAGCAGCTGGGATTTAGGCAATCAGCCCCAGCATTTT

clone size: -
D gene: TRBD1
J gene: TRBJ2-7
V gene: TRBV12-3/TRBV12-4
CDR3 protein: CASSWDRLTSSYEQYF
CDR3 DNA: TGTGCCAGCAGTTGGGACAGACTAACGAGCTCCTACGAGCAGTACTTC

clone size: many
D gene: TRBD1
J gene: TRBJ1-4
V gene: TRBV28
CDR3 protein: CASSPDRAYATNEKLFF
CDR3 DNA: TGTGCCAGCAGTCCTGACAGGGCTTATGCAACTAATGAAAAACTGTTTTTT

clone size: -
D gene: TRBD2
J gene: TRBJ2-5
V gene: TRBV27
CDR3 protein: CASRGTSGIGQTQYF
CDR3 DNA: TGTGCCAGCAGAGGGACTAGCGGGATTGGGCAGACCCAGTACTTC

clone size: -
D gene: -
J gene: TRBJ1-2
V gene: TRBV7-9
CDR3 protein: CASSPREVSGYTF
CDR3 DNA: TGTGCCAGCAGCCCAAGGGAGGTATCAGGCTACACCTTC

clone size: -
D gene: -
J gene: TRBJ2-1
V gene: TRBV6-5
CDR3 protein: CASSYGQGAPNEQFF
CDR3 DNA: TGTGCCAGCAGTTACGGGCAGGGCGCCCCCAATGAGCAGTTCTTC

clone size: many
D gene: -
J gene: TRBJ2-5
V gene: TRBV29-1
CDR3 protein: CSVEMKRTQYF
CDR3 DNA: TGCAGCGTTGAGATGAAGAGGACCCAGTACTTC

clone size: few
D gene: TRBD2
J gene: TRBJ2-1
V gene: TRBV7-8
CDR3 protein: CASSLRGLAGVTEQFF
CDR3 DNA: TGTGCCAGCAGCTTAAGAGGACTAGCGGGAGTCACTGAGCAGTTCTTC

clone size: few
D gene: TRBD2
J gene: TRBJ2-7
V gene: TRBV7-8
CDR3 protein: CASSRAGGPHEQYF
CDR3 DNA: TGTGCCAGCAGCCGAGCGGGAGGGCCGCACGAGCAGTACTTC

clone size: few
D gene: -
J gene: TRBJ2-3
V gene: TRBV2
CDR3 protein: CASRGHRQLAWADTQYF
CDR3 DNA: TGTGCCAGCAGAGGGCACCGACAACTAGCTTGGGCAGATACGCAGTATTTT

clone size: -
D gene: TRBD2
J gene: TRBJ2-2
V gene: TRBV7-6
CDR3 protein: CASSLAGAAWELFF
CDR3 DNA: TGTGCCAGCAGTCTAGCGGGAGCGGCTTGGGAGCTGTTTTTT

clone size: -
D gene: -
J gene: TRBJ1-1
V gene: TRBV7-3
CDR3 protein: CASAERPMNTEAFF
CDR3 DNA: TGTGCCAGCGCGGAAAGACCCATGAACACTGAAGCTTTCTTT

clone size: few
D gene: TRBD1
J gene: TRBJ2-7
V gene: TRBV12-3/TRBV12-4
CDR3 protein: CASSLGDRSYEQYF
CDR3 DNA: TGTGCCAGCAGTTTAGGGGACAGATCCTACGAGCAGTACTTC

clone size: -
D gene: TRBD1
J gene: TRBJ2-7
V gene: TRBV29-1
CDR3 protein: CSASTGPVSSYEQYF
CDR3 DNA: TGCAGCGCTTCGACAGGGCCCGTAAGTTCCTACGAGCAGTACTTC

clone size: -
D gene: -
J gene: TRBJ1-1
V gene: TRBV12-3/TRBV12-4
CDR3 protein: CASRLAGYDTEAFF
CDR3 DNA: TGTGCCAGCAGACTAGCAGGTTACGACACTGAAGCTTTCTTT

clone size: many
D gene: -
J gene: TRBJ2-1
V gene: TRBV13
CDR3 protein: CASSLRRGRGSYNEQFF
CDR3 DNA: TGTGCCAGCAGCCTCCGGCGGGGGCGCGGCTCCTACAATGAGCAGTTCTTC

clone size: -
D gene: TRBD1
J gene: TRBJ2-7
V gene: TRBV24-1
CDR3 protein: CATSGSSGTEPSRDYEQYF
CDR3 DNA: TGTGCCACCAGTGGCTCGTCCGGGACAGAGCCTAGTAGGGACTACGAGCAGTACTTC

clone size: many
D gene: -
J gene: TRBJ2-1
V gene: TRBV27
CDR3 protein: CASSLWSYNEQFF
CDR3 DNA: TGTGCCAGCAGTTTATGGTCCTACAATGAGCAGTTCTTC

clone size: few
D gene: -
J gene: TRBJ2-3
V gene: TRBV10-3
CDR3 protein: CAIRGEITDTQYF
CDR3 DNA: TGTGCCATCAGGGGGGAGATCACAGATACGCAGTATTTT

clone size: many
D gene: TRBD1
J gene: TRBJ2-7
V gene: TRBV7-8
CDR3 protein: CASSRIEGATITYEQYF
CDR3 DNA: TGTGCCAGCAGCCGAATAGAGGGGGCCACCATCACCTACGAGCAGTACTTC

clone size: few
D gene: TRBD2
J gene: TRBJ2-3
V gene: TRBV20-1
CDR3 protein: CSALGTDGLANTDTQYF
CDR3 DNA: TGCAGTGCTCTCGGGACGGATGGACTAGCGAACACAGATACGCAGTATTTT

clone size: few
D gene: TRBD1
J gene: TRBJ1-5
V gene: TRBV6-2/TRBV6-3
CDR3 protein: CASRGTGNGQPQHF
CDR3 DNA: TGTGCCAGCAGGGGGACAGGGAACGGTCAGCCCCAGCATTTT

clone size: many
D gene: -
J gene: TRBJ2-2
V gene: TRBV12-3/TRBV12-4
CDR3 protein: CASRLGHTGELFF
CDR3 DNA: TGTGCCAGCAGACTCGGACATACCGGGGAGCTGTTTTTT

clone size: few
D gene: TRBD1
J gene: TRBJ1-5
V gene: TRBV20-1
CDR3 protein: CSAPGTGGRQPQHF
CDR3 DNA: TGCAGTGCTCCCGGGACAGGGGGCCGACAGCCCCAGCATTTT

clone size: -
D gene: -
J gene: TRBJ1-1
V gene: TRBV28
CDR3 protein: CASRPVYQNTEAFF
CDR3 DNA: TGTGCCAGCAGGCCGGTCTACCAGAACACTGAAGCTTTCTTT